The next 27 T cell receptor beta chains were all read from a single sample in a study of T-cell memory formation after mild COVID-19. TCRdb itself ran the 5' RACE reads through MiXCR, one entry per CDR3 protein. The data hold 500,000 to 600,000 distinct CDR3 sequences, with roughly 18% observed a single time. The material sequenced was PBMCs or a T cell subset sorted from them (not recorded which). The receptors here all came from an adult woman who had mild COVID-19 (a few samples of this study predate the infection). Cell type and time point are not known.

V gene TRBV18 combines with J gene TRBJ2-7; D gene uncertain. The V and J ends lost 3 bases and 4 bases respectively, with 16 bases between them. This CDR3 region has 15 residues. Per the germline V gene, CDR1 is KGHSH and CDR2 is LQKENI. The CDR3 loop is CASSPQAHQNYEQYF. In nucleotides, the CDR3 is TGTGCCAGCTCACCCCAAGCCCACCAAAATTACGAGCAGTACTTC.

The sample holds many counts of this clonotype. This chain joins TRBV12-3 or TRBV12-4 and TRBJ2-1, with 7 positions matching TRBD2. V lost 8 bases to trimming and J lost 8 bases; unmatched junction nucleotides: 9. This CDR3 region has 13 residues. CDR3 DNA: TGTGCCAGCCTGGGGCTAGCGGTTGATGAGCAGTTCTTC. Its translation: CASLGLAVDEQFF.

This clonotype was found a few times. V usage is TRBV7-8 and J usage is TRBJ2-6; no definite D call. The CDR3 consists of 16 residues. V dropped 5 bases and J dropped 0 bases, with 11 bases sitting between them. From germline, CDR1 is SGHVS and CDR2 FQNEAQ. The CDR3 loop reads CASSRLQSSGANVLTF. Here the CDR3 DNA reads TGTGCCAGCAGCCGTCTACAGAGCTCTGGGGCCAACGTCCTGACTTTC.

The chain joins TRBV4-1 to TRBJ1-5; possibly TRBD1 for D (5 bases). The V and J ends lost 4 bases and 2 bases respectively, with 15 bases between them. Germline V gene lookup returns CDR1 MGHRA and CDR2 YSYEKL. The CDR3 totals 16 residues. The CDR3 sequence is CASSLGWGDGNQPQHF. The CDR3 bases are TGCGCCAGCAGCCTAGGTTGGGGGGATGGCAATCAGCCCCAGCATTTT.

This chain joins TRBV7-9 and TRBJ1-5; TRBD1 matches 7 bases. The V gene end was trimmed by 3 bases and the J gene end by 5 bases; junction bases not matched to a gene: 7. In germline, CDR1 is SEHNR, CDR2 FQNEAQ (reference sequence). This CDR3 comprises 15 residues. CDR3 protein: CASSFDREPDQPQHF. As DNA, the CDR3 is TGTGCCAGCAGCTTCGACAGGGAGCCCGATCAGCCCCAGCATTTT.

The table lists this clonotype with a few counts. The V call is TRBV7-8, the J call TRBJ1-1, with 7 bases that match TRBD1. Per germline, CDR1 SGHVS and CDR2 FQNEAQ. With 6 bases clipped from V and 8 bases from J, the junction kept 9 bases outside the gene matches. This CDR3 is 13 amino acids long. CDR3 coding DNA: TGTGCCAGCAGTCAAGACAGGGACCTGGAAGCTTTCTTT. It yields the protein CASSQDRDLEAFF.

In this sample, this clonotype turned up many times. The gene calls are TRBV7-8 and TRBJ2-2; D is perhaps TRBD1 (6 bases). Germline CDR1 is SGHVS and CDR2 is FQNEAQ. The V end was cut by 4 bases, the J end by 2 bases, with 11 bases between. The CDR3 extends over 15 amino acids. This CDR3 reads CASSYQDRNTGELFF. Written as DNA, the CDR3 is TGTGCCAGCAGCTACCAGGACAGAAACACCGGGGAGCTGTTTTTT.

The J gene is TRBJ2-2, the V gene TRBV5-1; 9 nucleotides agree with TRBD2. Germline-derived CDR1 and CDR2 are SGHRS and YFSETQ. CDR3 length: 15 residues. The trim removed 5 bases at V and 5 bases at J, leaving 7 bases unmatched. The chain's CDR3 is CASRPPGLATGELFF. CDR3 DNA sequence: TGCGCCAGCAGACCTCCGGGACTAGCTACCGGGGAGCTGTTTTTT. Together with reference TRBV5-1 and TRBJ2-2, the CDR3 gives the full variable domain: KAGVTQTPRYLIKTRGQQVTLSCSPISGHRSVSWYQQTPGQGLQFLFEYFSETQRNKGNFPGRFSGRQFSNSRSEMNVSTLELGDSALYLCASRPPGLATGELFFGEGSRLTVL.

This clonotype has just a few counts. The V gene is TRBV7-9, the J gene TRBJ1-1, with a tentative D call TRBD1 (5 bases). The CDR3 loop spans 15 amino acids. The germline V and J ends were trimmed by 5 bases and 7 bases, with 20 bases remaining between them. The germline V gene encodes CDR1 SEHNR and CDR2 FQNEAQ (reference sequence). This CDR3 reads CASSRRDAGEGEAFF. CDR3 in DNA: TGTGCCAGCAGCCGCCGGGACGCGGGAGAGGGTGAAGCTTTCTTT.

This chain uses TRBV13 with TRBJ1-1; weak D call: TRBD1 (6 bases). Germline CDR1 and CDR2: PRHDT and FYEKMQ (reference sequence). CDR3 size: 14 residues. The germline V and J ends were trimmed by 7 bases and 11 bases, with 23 bases remaining between them. The DNA for the CDR3 is TGTGCCAGCAATCACAGGGTACGGGGTAAGGCTGCTTTCTTT. This encodes CASNHRVRGKAAFF.

This chain links TRBV6-5 with TRBJ2-2; 8 nucleotides agree with TRBD2. CDR1 MNHEY and CDR2 SVGAGI come from the germline V gene. J lost 3 bases, V lost 6 bases, and 12 bases had no gene match. The CDR3 runs to 17 residues. The CDR3 region is CASRPAQLAAYTGELFF. The CDR3 DNA follows: TGTGCCAGCAGGCCCGCCCAACTAGCGGCCTACACCGGGGAGCTGTTTTTT.

This clonotype was found a few times. The gene calls are TRBV9 and TRBJ2-1; a weak D match, TRBD2 (6 bases). This CDR3 is built from 18 residues. V lost 0 bases, J lost 0 bases, and 16 bases lay in between. Germline V gene data show CDR1 as SGDLS and CDR2 as YYNGEE. The CDR3 region has the DNA TGTGCCAGCAGCGTAGAGTGGGTAGCGGATAGCTCCTACAATGAGCAGTTCTTC. This codes for CASSVEWVADSSYNEQFF.

The chain combines TRBV13 with TRBJ2-5, with 9 bases matching TRBD2. The CDR3 contains 14 residues. CDR1 and CDR2 from the germline V gene are PRHDT and FYEKMQ (reference sequence). The V segment lost 2 bases and the J segment 5 bases; nucleotides outside the gene matches: 3. The CDR3: CASSLPSGIETQYF. The CDR3, as DNA: TGTGCCAGCAGCTTACCTAGCGGGATTGAGACCCAGTACTTC.

This clonotype occurred a few times. V usage is TRBV12-3 or TRBV12-4 and J usage is TRBJ2-4; D might be TRBD2 (6 bases). The CDR3 totals 13 residues. Trimming shortened V by 6 bases and J by 7 bases, and 13 bases separated the two germline ends. The CDR3 nucleotides are TGTGCCAGCAGCCGGGACTCTAGGAACATTCAGTACTTC. The encoded protein is CASSRDSRNIQYF.

CDR3 in amino acids: CASSGSGYEQYF. The CDR3 nucleotides are TGTGCCAGCTCAGGTAGCGGCTACGAGCAGTACTTC. This chain joins TRBV18 and TRBJ2-7, with D possibly TRBD2 on 6 matching bases. The CDR3 extends over 12 amino acids. Trimming stripped 5 bases from V and 3 bases from J, with 8 bases between. The V gene's germline CDR1 is KGHSH and CDR2 LQKENI.

In this sample, this clonotype turned up many times. Here the CDR3 reads CASRIQSSYNEQFF. The CDR3 DNA reads as TGTGCCAGCAGGATACAAAGCTCCTACAATGAGCAGTTCTTC. The chain links TRBV12-3 or TRBV12-4 to TRBJ2-1, with D unresolved. CDR3 length equals 14 residues. Trimming took off 6 bases at V and 0 bases at J, with 9 bases between the two ends.

This clonotype was seen only a few times. The CDR3 DNA sequence: TGTGCCAGCAGCTTATTTTCGGGTGGTGGAGAGACCCAGTACTTC. Its translation: CASSLFSGGGETQYF. This chain uses TRBV7-9 with TRBJ2-5; D is unclear. Trimming pared 2 bases from V and 4 bases from J, leaving 14 bases between. Germline CDR1 is SEHNR and CDR2 is FQNEAQ (reference sequence). The CDR3 runs to 15 residues.

V and J are TRBV10-3 and TRBJ2-3; TRBD2 matches 10 bases. This CDR3 has 16 amino acids. V shed 6 bases and J 2 bases; nucleotides not matched to a gene: 8. CDR1 and CDR2 (germline): ENHRY, SYGVKD. The CDR3 sequence: CAIRPLAGASTDTQYF. In DNA form, the CDR3 reads TGTGCCATCAGACCCCTAGCGGGAGCGTCCACAGATACGCAGTATTTT.

This clonotype has just a few counts. V gene TRBV11-2 combines with J gene TRBJ2-3; TRBD2 matches at 10 bases. The V gene's germline CDR1 is SGHAT and CDR2 FQNNGV. This CDR3 contains 16 residues. After removal of 0 bases from V and 1 base from J, the junction contained 1 base not matched to a gene. The CDR3 spells CASSLDLAGGTDTQYF. The CDR3, as DNA: TGTGCCAGCAGCTTAGACCTAGCGGGGGGCACAGATACGCAGTATTTT.

This clonotype was seen a few times. V gene TRBV4-1 combines with J gene TRBJ2-4; possibly TRBD1 for D (6 bases). Germline CDR1 MGHRA, CDR2 YSYEKL. With 6 bases removed from V and 5 bases from J, the gap between germline ends came to 26 bases. This CDR3 spans 18 amino acids. This CDR3 reads CASSRYPLQGLVENIQYF. The CDR3 DNA follows: TGCGCCAGCAGTCGTTATCCCCTACAGGGTCTCGTTGAAAACATTCAGTACTTC.

This clonotype was counted at least ten times. The chain joins TRBV7-3 to TRBJ2-2, with TRBD1 matching 7 bases. Trimming cost V 5 bases and J 4 bases; bases outside gene matches: 7. Germline CDR1 SGHTA, CDR2 FQGTGA. The CDR3 contains 15 residues. This CDR3 is CASSPRQGGTGELFF. The DNA of the CDR3 is TGTGCCAGCAGCCCCAGACAGGGCGGCACCGGGGAGCTGTTTTTT.

The V call is TRBV5-4, the J call TRBJ1-1; D is perhaps TRBD1 (5 bases). Germline lookup yields CDR1 SGHNT and CDR2 YYREEE (reference sequence). The CDR3 length is 13 residues. The V end was cut by 4 bases, the J end by 4 bases, with 11 bases between. CDR3 coding DNA: TGTGCCAGCAGCATCTGGGGGGGCACTGAAGCTTTCTTT. Translating it yields CASSIWGGTEAFF.

This clonotype was detected only a few times. Here the CDR3 reads CASNQGARGNQPQHF. CDR3 nucleotides: TGTGCCAGCAATCAGGGGGCGCGCGGCAATCAGCCCCAGCATTTT. The genes are TRBV12-3 or TRBV12-4 and TRBJ1-5; TRBD1 matches at 8 bases. V shed 7 bases and J 2 bases; nucleotides not matched to a gene: 7. CDR3 length equals 15 residues.

V usage is TRBV30 and J usage is TRBJ2-5, with TRBD1 as a possible D gene (5 bases). With 5 bases removed from V and 8 bases from J, the gap between germline ends came to 15 bases. Germline-derived CDR1 and CDR2 are GTSNPN and SVGIG (reference sequence). The CDR3 has 12 residues. The DNA of the CDR3 is TGTGCCTGGGGGGCCCCCCGGCGAACCCAGTACTTC. Translation: CAWGAPRRTQYF.

This clonotype was observed at least ten times. The J gene is TRBJ1-1, the V gene TRBV7-9, with 9 nucleotides matching TRBD1. V dropped 9 bases and J dropped 6; count of bases not matched to a gene: 5. Germline lookup yields CDR1 SEHNR and CDR2 FQNEAQ (reference sequence). The CDR3 sequence is 12 residues long. CDR3: CASDRGDSEAFF. CDR3 in DNA: TGTGCCAGTGACAGGGGGGACTCTGAAGCTTTCTTT.

This clonotype was seen a few times. The chain links TRBV30 to TRBJ2-6; 8 bases align to TRBD1. Losses at the gene ends were 3 bases for V and 1 base for J; bases not matched to a gene: 5. This CDR3 contains 16 residues. The germline gives CDR1 GTSNPN, CDR2 SVGIG (reference sequence). CDR3 in DNA: TGTGCCTGGAGGTCAGGGGGCGCATCTGGGGCCAACGTCCTGACTTTC. It yields the protein CAWRSGGASGANVLTF.

The chain employs TRBV7-9 and TRBJ2-3, with D possibly being TRBD2 (6 bases). CDR1 and CDR2 (germline): SEHNR, FQNEAQ (reference sequence). Trimming left V 2 bases short and J 1 base short, with 10 bases between. CDR3 length equals 15 residues. As DNA, the CDR3 is TGTGCCAGCAGCTTAACGGGAGAGCGCACAGATACGCAGTATTTT. Its translation: CASSLTGERTDTQYF.